A single TCR beta chain is shown here with its context. Its target is not known. The primer mix had 60 Vbeta and 13 Jbeta primers. Assay: immunoSEQ multiplex PCR; the TCRdb copy retains only in-frame clones and omits some. The repertoire holds tens of thousands of clones, with roughly four fifths as singletons. This sample was included in a study of cytomegalovirus exposure and HLA in healthy donors. Findings of the study overall: CMV antigen specificity was confirmed in vitro for a few CMV-associated chains. Cytomegalovirus-associated status was assigned to some 180 TCR beta chains. V segments that were indistinguishable, TRBV6-2 and TRBV6-3 among them, were omitted from analysis.

Deletions cut 3 bases from V and 0 bases from J, with 6 bases between. CDR1 and CDR2 from the germline V gene are SGDLS and YYNGEE. The CDR3 runs 13 residues. The material sequenced was PBMCs. The receptor comes from a woman aged 40 to 49 in good health and CMV-seronegative. The rearrangement links TRBV9 to TRBJ1-1, with D unclear. The CDR3 region is CASSAHLNTEAFF. The CDR3 region has the DNA TGTGCCAGCAGCGCCCACTTGAACACTGAAGCTTTCTTT.